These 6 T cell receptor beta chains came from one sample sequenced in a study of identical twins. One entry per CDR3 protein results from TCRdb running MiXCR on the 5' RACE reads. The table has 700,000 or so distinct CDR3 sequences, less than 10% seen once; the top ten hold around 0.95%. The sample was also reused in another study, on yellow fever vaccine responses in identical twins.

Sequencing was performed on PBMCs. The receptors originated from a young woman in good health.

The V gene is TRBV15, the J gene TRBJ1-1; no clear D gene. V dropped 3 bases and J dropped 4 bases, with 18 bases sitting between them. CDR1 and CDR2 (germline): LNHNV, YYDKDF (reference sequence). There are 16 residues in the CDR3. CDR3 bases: TGTGCCACCAGCAGCCACCGTACGGTTGGGAGCACTGAAGCTTTCTTT. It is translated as CATSSHRTVGSTEAFF.

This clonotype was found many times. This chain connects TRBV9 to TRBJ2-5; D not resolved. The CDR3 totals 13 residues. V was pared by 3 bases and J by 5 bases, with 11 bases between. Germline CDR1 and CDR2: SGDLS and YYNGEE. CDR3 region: CASSADARETQYF. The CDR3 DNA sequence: TGTGCCAGCAGCGCGGACGCACGGGAGACCCAGTACTTC.

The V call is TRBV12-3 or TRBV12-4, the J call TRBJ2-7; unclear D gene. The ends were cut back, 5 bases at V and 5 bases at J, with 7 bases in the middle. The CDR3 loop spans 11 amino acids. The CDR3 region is CASSGLDEQYF. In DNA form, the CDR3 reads TGTGCCAGCAGTGGGTTGGACGAGCAGTACTTC.

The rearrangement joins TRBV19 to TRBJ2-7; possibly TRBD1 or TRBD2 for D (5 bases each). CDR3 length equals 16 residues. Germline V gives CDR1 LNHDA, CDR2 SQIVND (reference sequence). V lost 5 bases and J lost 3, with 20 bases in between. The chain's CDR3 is CASSPMASRGFYEQYF. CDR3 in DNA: TGTGCCAGTAGTCCTATGGCCAGTCGGGGCTTCTACGAGCAGTACTTC. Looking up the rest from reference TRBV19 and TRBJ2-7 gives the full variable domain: DGGITQSPKYLFRKEGQNVTLSCEQNLNHDAMYWYRQDPGQGLRLIYYSQIVNDFQKGDIAEGYSVSREKKESFPLTVTSAQKNPTAFYLCASSPMASRGFYEQYFGPGTRLTVT.

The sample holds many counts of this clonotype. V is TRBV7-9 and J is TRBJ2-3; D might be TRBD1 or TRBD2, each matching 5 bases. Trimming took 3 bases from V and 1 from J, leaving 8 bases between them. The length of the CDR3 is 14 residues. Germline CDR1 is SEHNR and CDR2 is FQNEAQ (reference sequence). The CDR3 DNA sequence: TGTGCCAGCAGCTTTAGGGGACGCACAGATACGCAGTATTTT. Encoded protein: CASSFRGRTDTQYF.

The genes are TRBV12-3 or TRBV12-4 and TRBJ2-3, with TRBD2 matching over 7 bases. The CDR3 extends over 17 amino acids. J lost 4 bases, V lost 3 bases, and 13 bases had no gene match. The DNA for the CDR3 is TGTGCCAGCAGTTTCGGACGGCGGGGGATTTCCCCAGATACGCAGTATTTT. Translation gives CASSFGRRGISPDTQYF.